Listed below are T cell receptor beta chains from one sample, sequenced in a study of T-cell reconstitution after alpha-beta-depleted transplantation in children. MiXCR, applied by TCRdb to the PCR reads, yields one record per CDR3 protein. The sample includes about 210,000 distinct CDR3 sequences, over 15% of them seen just once. This sample comprised PBMCs, mostly from graft donor cells, obtained 360 days after TCRalphabeta/CD19-depleted stem cell transplant. These receptors all come from a male patient between 2 and 10 years old who had a stem cell transplant for acute lymphoblastic leukemia, so the T cells may come from the graft donor. The CDR3 runs from the conserved cysteine through the conserved F or W. Each record gives: CDR3 protein, CDR3 DNA, J gene, D gene, V gene, clone size. D genes are given only for firm matches. Part of the rows lack a size; the others show once, few, many or a class for expanded clones.

CASSQTVDSGTEAFF	TGTGCCAGCAGTCAGACAGTGGACTCAGGTACTGAAGCTTTCTTT	TRBJ1-1	.	TRBV3-1	few
CASSLGDLEGGEQYF	TGCGCCAGCAGCTTGGGGGATTTGGAAGGCGGCGAGCAGTACTTC	TRBJ2-7	.	TRBV5-1	few
CASSSGLAGGAQETQYF	TGTGCCAGCAGTTCCGGACTAGCGGGGGGCGCTCAAGAGACCCAGTACTTC	TRBJ2-5	TRBD2	TRBV12-3/TRBV12-4	few
CATSAKGLALSTQYF	TGTGCCACCAGTGCCAAGGGACTAGCATTAAGTACGCAGTATTTT	TRBJ2-3	TRBD2	TRBV24-1	.
CASSRATGTEAFF	TGTGCCAGCTCACGAGCCACAGGGACTGAAGCTTTCTTT	TRBJ1-1	.	TRBV18	.
CASSQEPNRYGYTF	TGCGCCAGCAGCCAAGAGCCAAACCGCTATGGCTACACCTTC	TRBJ1-2	.	TRBV4-3	.
CASSLAGGPDYNEQFF	TGTGCCAGCAGCTTAGCGGGCGGACCGGACTACAATGAGCAGTTCTTC	TRBJ2-1	.	TRBV7-2	few
CSVDRGTEAFF	TGCAGCGTTGATCGGGGCACTGAAGCTTTCTTT	TRBJ1-1	.	TRBV29-1	.
CASSYSGGAPYEQYF	TGTGCCAGCAGTTACTCGGGGGGGGCCCCCTACGAGCAGTACTTC	TRBJ2-7	.	TRBV6-5	few
CASSRSGGETQYF	TGTGCCAGCAGCCGTAGCGGGGGAGAGACCCAGTACTTC	TRBJ2-5	TRBD2	TRBV7-9	.
CASSSQGAGVPGELFF	TGTGCCAGCAGTTCACAGGGGGCTGGGGTCCCCGGGGAGCTGTTTTTT	TRBJ2-2	TRBD1	TRBV28	.
CASKGGSYNEQFF	TGTGCCAGTAAGGGGGGCTCCTACAATGAGCAGTTCTTC	TRBJ2-1	.	TRBV6-1	few
CASSYRETQYF	TGTGCCAGCAGCTACCGAGAGACCCAGTACTTC	TRBJ2-5	.	TRBV6-5	many
CSAEAGGKWDEQFF	TGCAGTGCGGAAGCGGGGGGCAAATGGGATGAGCAGTTCTTC	TRBJ2-1	TRBD2	TRBV20-1	many
CASSQEGRDRGHYEQYF	TGCGCCAGCAGCCAAGAGGGCCGGGACAGGGGACACTACGAGCAGTACTTC	TRBJ2-7	TRBD1	TRBV4-3	.
CASSVTRITDTQYF	TGTGCCAGCAGTGTTACCAGGATTACAGATACGCAGTATTTT	TRBJ2-3	.	TRBV2	.
CASSLFSGLTGELFF	TGTGCCAGCAGCTTATTTTCAGGTCTCACCGGGGAGCTGTTTTTT	TRBJ2-2	.	TRBV7-9	.
CASSPAGGRYNEQFF	TGCGCCAGCAGCCCTGCGGGGGGGCGTTACAATGAGCAGTTCTTC	TRBJ2-1	TRBD2	TRBV4-1	many
CASRQLYEQYF	TGCGCCAGCAGACAACTCTACGAGCAGTACTTC	TRBJ2-7	.	TRBV5-1	few
CASSGPSGGFVRTDTQYF	TGTGCCAGCAGTGGGCCTAGCGGGGGGTTTGTTCGAACAGATACGCAGTATTTT	TRBJ2-3	TRBD2	TRBV27	.
CASSSTVSYGYTF	TGTGCCAGCTCATCGACAGTTTCCTATGGCTACACCTTC	TRBJ1-2	.	TRBV18	.
CASSPGLRGNTGELFF	TGTGCCAGCAGCCCGGGGCTTAGGGGTAACACCGGGGAGCTGTTTTTT	TRBJ2-2	.	TRBV11-2	.
CAISVNRGDSPLHF	TGTGCCATCAGTGTAAACCGGGGGGATTCACCCCTCCACTTT	TRBJ1-6	.	TRBV10-3	few
CASSSQTDQPQHF	TGTGCCAGCAGCTCCCAAACAGACCAGCCCCAGCATTTT	TRBJ1-5	.	TRBV11-2	many
CASSQGDPGGYTF	TGTGCCAGCAGCCAAGGAGACCCCGGCGGCTACACCTTC	TRBJ1-2	.	TRBV4-2	.
CASSLSPRASGRVLGYNEQFF	TGTGCCAGCAGCTTAAGTCCCAGGGCTAGCGGGAGAGTATTGGGCTACAATGAGCAGTTCTTC	TRBJ2-1	TRBD2	TRBV7-6	.
CASSVGWGGASYEQYF	TGTGCCAGCAGCGTAGGATGGGGAGGGGCCTCCTACGAGCAGTACTTC	TRBJ2-7	TRBD2	TRBV9	many
CASSQGAGELFF	TGTGCCAGCAGTCAGGGTGCCGGGGAGCTGTTTTTT	TRBJ2-2	.	TRBV6-2/TRBV6-3	.
CASSPPGGPVNEKLFF	TGTGCCAGCAGCCCCCCAGGGGGCCCAGTTAATGAAAAACTGTTTTTT	TRBJ1-4	TRBD1	TRBV12-3/TRBV12-4	.
CSVGVQGTGVGYEQYF	TGCAGCGTTGGGGTCCAGGGAACCGGCGTGGGCTACGAGCAGTACTTC	TRBJ2-7	.	TRBV29-1	.
CASSIYRADTGELFF	TGTGCCAGTAGTATTTACAGGGCCGACACCGGGGAGCTGTTTTTT	TRBJ2-2	.	TRBV19	.
CATSDFTVGAVQYF	TGTGCCACCAGTGATTTCACAGTAGGCGCGGTACAGTACTTC	TRBJ2-7	.	TRBV24-1	few
CAISGPPSGSYNEQFF	TGTGCCATCAGTGGCCCCCCTAGCGGCTCCTACAATGAGCAGTTCTTC	TRBJ2-1	TRBD2	TRBV10-3	.
CASSLRAGTNTGELFF	TGCGCCAGCAGCTTAAGGGCGGGGACGAACACCGGGGAGCTGTTTTTT	TRBJ2-2	.	TRBV5-1	few
CASSTGLPEQYF	TGTGCCAGCAGTACAGGCCTACCCGAGCAGTACTTC	TRBJ2-7	.	TRBV6-1	.
CASMRGSGELFF	TGTGCCAGCATGCGGGGATCCGGGGAGCTGTTTTTT	TRBJ2-2	.	TRBV27	many
CSAGQAYTGELFF	TGCAGCGCGGGACAGGCGTACACCGGGGAGCTGTTTTTT	TRBJ2-2	TRBD1	TRBV29-1	few
CASRTGSETQYF	TGTGCCAGCAGGACAGGGTCGGAGACCCAGTACTTC	TRBJ2-5	TRBD1	TRBV12-3/TRBV12-4	few
CATSTAGPTDTQYF	TGTGCCACCAGTACAGCGGGACCCACAGATACGCAGTATTTT	TRBJ2-3	TRBD2	TRBV24-1	few